A single sample is the source of the 8 T cell receptor beta chains below, sequenced in a study. TCRdb re-called the 5' RACE reads with MiXCR, one entry per CDR3 protein. The data hold 9,000 to 13,000 distinct CDR3 sequences, with around 49% observed a single time. Input material: tumor-infiltrating naive CD4+ T cells sorted from the breast tumor. Specified subset: naive CD4+ T cells, CD4+CD45RA+CD25-. These receptors were obtained from a female donor with breast cancer.

This clonotype is deemed medium-sized. CDR3 DNA: TGTGCCAGCAGCCGACGGTTGGTCGTCTATGGCTACACCTTC. This codes for CASSRRLVVYGYTF. This rearrangement joins TRBV7-9 to TRBJ1-2; D is undetermined. Trimming took 5 bases from V and 4 from J, leaving 14 bases between them. Germline lookup yields CDR1 SEHNR and CDR2 FQNEAQ (reference sequence). The CDR3 spans 14 residues.

On this clonotype: A junction end diverges from the germline sequence, so it may reflect a read error. The rearrangement joins TRBV5-1 to TRBJ2-4, with 9 bases matching TRBD2. Germline CDR1 SGHRS, CDR2 YFSETQ. This CDR3 is 14 amino acids long. Written as DNA, the CDR3 is TGCGCCAGCAGGAGGGGACTAGCCGAAAACATTCAGTACTTC. It is translated as CASRRGLAENIQYF.

The genes are TRBV27 and TRBJ2-7, with 8 bases identical to TRBD1. Germline V gene sequence: CDR1 MNHEY, CDR2 SMNVEV (reference sequence). The CDR3 is 14 residues long. J lost 2 bases, V lost 6 bases, and 6 bases had no gene match. The CDR3, as DNA: TGTGCCAGCAGCCAGGGGGCCTCCCCCTACGAGCAGTACTTC. Translating gives CASSQGASPYEQYF.

The V call is TRBV20-1, the J call TRBJ2-7; 8 nucleotides agree with TRBD1. Germline V gene sequence: CDR1 DFQATT, CDR2 SNEGSKA (reference sequence). V shed 3 bases, J shed 5 bases, and the junction held 6 bases outside the gene matches. This CDR3 comprises 13 residues. In DNA form, the CDR3 reads TGCAGTGCTAGTTGGACAGGGACCCACGAGCAGTACGTC. Protein: CSASWTGTHEQYV.

J is TRBJ2-7 and V is TRBV5-1, with D possibly TRBD1 on 9 matching bases. CDR3 length equals 16 residues. Trimming shortened V by 4 bases and J by 3 bases, and 20 bases separated the two germline ends. CDR1 is SGHRS, CDR2 YFSETQ, per germline. CDR3 in amino acids: CASSPGQGGTSYEQYF. Written as DNA, the CDR3 is TGCGCCAGCAGCCCGGGACAGGGAGGGACTAGCTACGAGCAGTACTTC.

This clonotype has just one count. V is TRBV4-3 and J is TRBJ2-7, with 7 bases lining up with TRBD2. Germline CDR1 is LGHNA and CDR2 is YSLEER. CDR3 length: 18 amino acids. The CDR3 sequence: CTSSRVTPGLLPFYEQYV. The CDR3 bases are TGCACCAGCAGCCGAGTGACACCGGGACTACTCCCTTTCTACGAGCAGTACGTC.

This clonotype was detected only once. CDR3 sequence reads: CASSHGPGAPYNSPLHF. In DNA form, the CDR3 reads TGTGCCAGCAGCCACGGGCCGGGGGCGCCATATAATTCACCCCTCCACTTT. The chain uses TRBV7-3 and TRBJ1-6; the D gene is possibly TRBD1 (6 bases). The CDR3 is made up of 17 amino acids. Germline-derived CDR1 and CDR2 are SGHTA and FQGTGA. Trimming pared 5 bases from V and 4 bases from J, leaving 18 bases between. The whole variable domain, remainder taken from reference TRBV7-3 and TRBJ1-6, is GAGVSQTPSNKVTEKGKYVELRCDPISGHTALYWYRQSLGQGPEFLIYFQGTGAADDSGLPNDRFFAVRPEGSVSTLKIQRTERGDSAVYLCASSHGPGAPYNSPLHFGNGTRLTVT.

The CDR3 nucleotides read TGTGCCAGCAGTTTTTCCGTGGGGGAGACCCAGTACTTC. Its translation: CASSFSVGETQYF. The chain links TRBV6-5 to TRBJ2-5; no firm D call. V was shortened by 4 bases and J by 5 bases, with 11 bases between the two germline ends. This CDR3 has 13 amino acids. Germline CDR1 is MNHEY and CDR2 is SVGAGI.